This T cell receptor (beta chain) was found in a study of T cell changes during pregnancy in multiple sclerosis. Profiled with immunoSEQ multiplex PCR; TCRdb holds only in-frame clones, not every one. This sample has roughly 54,000 clones, with approximately 92% found just once. V lost 1 base, J lost 5 bases, and 19 bases lay in between. This CDR3 spans 16 amino acids. Germline V gives CDR1 SGHDT, CDR2 YYEEEE. The sequences come from CD4+ T cells from peripheral blood mononuclear cells, collected after pregnancy. The sequence came from a female donor with multiple sclerosis, enrolled in a pregnancy study. The gene calls are TRBV5-6 and TRBJ2-7; D is possibly TRBD1 (6 bases). CDR3 region: CASSLFGGTPVNEQYF. CDR3 nucleotides: TGTGCCAGCAGCTTGTTTGGGGGCACTCCCGTGAACGAGCAGTACTTC.